Following are 15 T cell receptor beta chains from one sample sequenced in a study of T cell responses to AZD1222 COVID-19 vaccine. Some clones are missing from TCRdb's copy, which holds only in-frame ones; the method was immunoSEQ multiplex PCR. The sample shows about 140,000 clones, 88% of them seen only once. This specimen was peripheral blood, taken 28 days after the second AZD1222 dose. The receptors come from an adult who received the AZD1222 COVID-19 vaccine.

As concerns this clone: An end of the junction differs from the germline gene, which may be a read error. This sequence joins TRBV7-7 and TRBJ2-5; the match to TRBD2 covers 11 bases. The CDR3 spans 15 residues. Germline CDR1 reads SSHAT; CDR2 reads FNYEAQ (reference sequence). This CDR3 reads CASSSRLAGRETQYF. In nucleotides, the CDR3 is TGTGCTAGCAGCTCCCGACTAGCGGGAAGGGAGACCCAGTACTTC.

The rearrangement joins TRBV6-5 to TRBJ1-2; D is unresolved. The CDR3 is 12 amino acids. V lost 5 bases to trimming and J lost 6 bases, with 10 bases between them. The germline V gene encodes CDR1 MNHEY and CDR2 SVGAGI. CDR3 protein: CASSRRRDGYTF. CDR3 DNA: TGTGCCAGCAGTCGCCGGAGAGATGGCTACACCTTC.

The sample holds one count of this clone. The V call is TRBV4-1, the J call TRBJ2-7, with a tentative D call TRBD2 (5 bases). The CDR3 loop spans 12 amino acids. V lost 1 base and J lost 9, with 10 bases in between. Germline V lookup: CDR1 MGHRA, CDR2 YSYEKL. CDR3 nucleotides: TGCGCCAGCAGCCAAGGAGGACTGGCGCAGTACTTC. It yields the protein CASSQGGLAQYF.

V usage is TRBV10-2 and J usage is TRBJ1-5; TRBD1 might be the D (6 bases). The V and J ends lost 10 bases and 2 bases respectively, with 18 bases between them. This CDR3 has 15 residues. The germline V gene encodes CDR1 WSHSY and CDR2 SAAADI. CDR3: CATFPGHSGNQPQHF. DNA for the CDR3: TGCGCCACCTTCCCGGGACACTCAGGCAATCAGCCCCAGCATTTT.

The chain joins TRBV3-1 (or the pseudogene TRBV3-2) to TRBJ2-3, with D possibly matching TRBD1 (6 bases). The CDR3 runs to 15 residues. V lost 3 bases, J lost 7 bases, and 17 bases lay in between. Germline lookup yields CDR1 LGHDT and CDR2 YNNKEL (reference sequence). The CDR3 bases are TGTGCCAGCAGCCACTGGACAGACCCCTCCTATACGCAGTATTTT. Protein sequence: CASSHWTDPSYTQYF.

The chain is built from TRBV28 and TRBJ2-1; D is unresolved. CDR1 is MDHEN, CDR2 SYDVKM, per germline. There are 16 residues in the CDR3. The ends were cut back, 3 bases at V and 0 bases at J, with 12 bases in the middle. In DNA, the CDR3 is TGTGCCAGCAGTTTTTTAGCCCTGAGCTCCTACAATGAGCAGTTCTTC. Translated: CASSFLALSSYNEQFF.

The rearrangement uses TRBV5-1 and TRBJ2-5, with 11 bases that match TRBD1. In germline, CDR1 is SGHRS, CDR2 YFSETQ. V lost 3 bases and J lost 7; bases outside the gene matches: 8. The CDR3 is 15 amino acids. CDR3 protein: CASSYTGTGGTTQYF. CDR3 bases: TGCGCCAGCAGCTATACCGGGACAGGGGGAACGACCCAGTACTTC.

The V gene is TRBV27, the J gene TRBJ2-7; 8 nucleotides align to TRBD2. J was trimmed by 4 bases and V by 1 base; bases with no gene match: 21. The CDR3 consists of 20 residues. Germline CDR1 is MNHEY and CDR2 is SMNVEV (reference sequence). CDR3 sequence reads: CASSLYTGGAQVPRLYEQYF. As DNA, the CDR3 is TGTGCCAGCAGTTTATATACGGGGGGGGCGCAAGTCCCTCGCCTTTACGAGCAGTACTTC.

V and J are TRBV7-2 and TRBJ2-1, with TRBD1 matching over 7 bases. Germline V gene data show CDR1 as SGHTA and CDR2 as FQGNSA. This CDR3 contains 13 residues. Trimming at V came to 4 bases and at J to 7 bases, leaving 4 bases not matched to a gene. CDR3 protein: CASSSGQVNEQFF. The CDR3 bases are TGTGCCAGCAGCTCAGGACAGGTTAATGAGCAGTTCTTC.

The rearrangement uses TRBV21-1 and TRBJ2-7. TRBV21-1 is a pseudogene. The CDR3 spans 13 residues. The CDR3: CAMLDPPVYEQYF. DNA for the CDR3: TGTGCCATGCTGGACCCCCCTGTTTACGAGCAGTACTTC.

The rearrangement links TRBV12-3 or TRBV12-4 to TRBJ2-7; D gene ambiguous. There are 12 residues in the CDR3. Trimming stripped 6 bases from V and 6 bases from J, with 12 bases between. The CDR3 coding sequence is TGTGCCAGCAGCTCTGGACCACTCGAGCAGTACTTC. Protein: CASSSGPLEQYF.

The chain has TRBV29-1 and TRBJ2-1; 8 bases are a match to TRBD2. The V gene end was trimmed by 6 bases and the J gene end by 6 bases; junction bases not matched to a gene: 10. Germline loops: CDR1 SQVTM, CDR2 ANQGSEA. The CDR3 length is 14 residues. The CDR3 DNA sequence: TGCAGCGTCTCCCCTCCGGGAGGGATCAATGAGCAGTTCTTC. Translation gives CSVSPPGGINEQFF.

V usage is TRBV19 and J usage is TRBJ1-2; no definite D call. Trimming shortened V by 8 bases and J by 5 bases, and 15 bases separated the two germline ends. CDR3 length: 13 residues. CDR1 LNHDA and CDR2 SQIVND come from the germline V gene (reference sequence). The CDR3 spells CASSPVGFYGYTF. CDR3 coding DNA: TGTGCCAGTTCCCCGGTCGGTTTTTATGGCTACACCTTC.

The chain is built from TRBV9 and TRBJ2-7; tentatively, D is TRBD1 (5 bases). Germline V gene lookup returns CDR1 SGDLS and CDR2 YYNGEE. The CDR3 loop spans 18 amino acids. The germline V and J ends were trimmed by 0 bases and 2 bases, with 21 bases remaining between them. CDR3 sequence reads: CASSVGPEPDTGPYEQYF. In DNA form, the CDR3 reads TGTGCCAGCAGCGTAGGACCTGAACCGGACACTGGGCCCTACGAGCAGTACTTC.

This chain uses TRBV30 with TRBJ2-5, with unresolved D. Germline CDR1 is GTSNPN and CDR2 is SVGIG (reference sequence). CDR3 length equals 13 residues. The V gene lost 8 bases and the J gene lost 9 bases, with 22 bases spanning the gap. CDR3 region: CALTLSQSGAQYF. CDR3 sequence (DNA): TGTGCCCTGACCTTAAGCCAGAGTGGGGCCCAGTACTTC.